What follows are 10 T cell receptor beta chains derived from one specimen sequenced in a study of control samples from healthy donors and cancer patients. The repertoire was sequenced with immunoSEQ multiplex PCR; TCRdb's copy has only in-frame clones and lacks some. In the table there are about 130,000 clones, around 92% of which are singletons. Sequencing was carried out using PBMCs. Receptors originate from a man older than 75 with head and neck cancer.

The chain is built from TRBV4-1 and TRBJ2-7; 10 nucleotides align to TRBD1. This CDR3 is built from 15 residues. Trimming cost V 3 bases and J 2 bases; bases outside gene matches: 4. The germline gives CDR1 MGHRA, CDR2 YSYEKL. The CDR3 region is CASSQGTGVPYEQYF. The CDR3 region has the DNA TGCGCCAGCAGCCAGGGGACAGGGGTTCCCTACGAGCAGTACTTC.

The chain uses TRBV6-1 and TRBJ1-2; D remains ambiguous. Germline CDR1 is MNHNS and CDR2 is SASEGT. The CDR3 length is 15 residues. Trimming took off 0 bases at V and 8 bases at J, with 16 bases between the two ends. The CDR3 sequence is CASSEAHGSAWGYTF. Here the CDR3 DNA reads TGTGCCAGCAGTGAAGCTCATGGGAGTGCCTGGGGCTACACCTTC.

This clone was detected only once. The V and J genes are TRBV27 and TRBJ1-5; a possible D gene is TRBD1 (6 bases). The length of the CDR3 is 13 residues. Germline values: CDR1 MNHEY, CDR2 SMNVEV (reference sequence). V was cut by 9 bases and J by 3 bases, with 12 bases left in between. The CDR3 DNA is TGTGCCAGACGGGGGACAAACAATCAGCCCCAGCATTTT. Translated, it gives CARRGTNNQPQHF.

The chain has TRBV18 and TRBJ1-3; D is perhaps TRBD1 (5 bases). V was pared by 6 bases and J by 0 bases, with 15 bases between. The CDR3 consists of 16 residues. CDR1 is KGHSH and CDR2 is LQKENI in the germline V gene. In nucleotides, the CDR3 is TGTGCCAGCTCCCTCGCTGGGGGAGTCTCTGGAAACACCATATATTTT. This sequence encodes CASSLAGGVSGNTIYF.

The gene calls are TRBV19 and TRBJ2-3; 9 bases are a match to TRBD2. From germline, CDR1 is LNHDA and CDR2 SQIVND (reference sequence). This CDR3 is built from 17 residues. The V and J ends lost 1 base and 2 bases, in that order; junction bases with no gene match: 7. The CDR3: CASSIAGGRAVTDTQYF. DNA for the CDR3: TGTGCCAGTAGTATAGCTGGCGGGAGGGCCGTCACAGATACGCAGTATTTT.

V usage is TRBV21-1 and J usage is TRBJ2-7; the table names TRBD2, a call not compared with the DNA. TRBV21-1 is a pseudogene segment. The CDR3 sequence is 19 residues long. CDR3 sequence: CATPRRRSHIQNYSYEQYF. CDR3 nucleotide sequence: TGTGCCACCCCCCGGAGAAGGTCCCATATACAAAACTACTCCTACGAGCAGTACTTC.

For this clone: Different DNA sequences within this sample yield the same CDR3. The rearrangement joins TRBV5-1 to TRBJ2-7, with 8 bases matching TRBD1. V lost 2 bases and J lost 7; bases outside the gene matches: 2. CDR3 size: 12 residues. Germline CDR1 is SGHRS and CDR2 is YFSETQ. The CDR3 DNA is TGCGCCAGCAGCTTACAGGGGGTGGAGCAGTACTTC. Encoded protein: CASSLQGVEQYF. Based on the CDR3 plus reference TRBV5-1 and TRBJ2-7, the full variable domain is KAGVTQTPRYLIKTRGQQVTLSCSPISGHRSVSWYQQTPGQGLQFLFEYFSETQRNKGNFPGRFSGRQFSNSRSEMNVSTLELGDSALYLCASSLQGVEQYFGPGTRLTVT.

The chain carries TRBV20-1 and TRBJ2-5; a possible D gene is TRBD2 (5 bases). V shed 3 bases and J shed 7 bases, with 12 bases lying between them. Germline V CDR1 and CDR2: DFQATT, SNEGSKA (reference sequence). This CDR3 is 12 amino acids long. CDR3 coding DNA: TGCAGTGCTAGTTTTTCGGCGGGGACCCAGTACTTC. This encodes CSASFSAGTQYF.

The rearrangement joins TRBV11-3 to TRBJ2-3, with D possibly called TRBD1 or TRBD2 (5 bases each). Trimming cost V 3 bases and J 1 base, with 14 bases left between them. This CDR3 contains 16 residues. CDR1 and CDR2 (germline): SGHNT, YENEEA. Here the CDR3 reads CASSLVYGTGTDTQYF. CDR3 in DNA: TGTGCCAGCAGCTTGGTCTACGGGACCGGCACAGATACGCAGTATTTT.

The rearrangement joins TRBV7-8 to TRBJ1-3; D uncertain. CDR1 and CDR2 from the germline V gene are SGHVS and FQNEAQ. The CDR3 has 14 amino acids. V was clipped by 6 bases and J by 1 base, with 10 bases between them. In DNA form, the CDR3 reads TGTGCCAGCAGGGAGAACGAGTCTGGAAACACCATATATTTT. It encodes CASRENESGNTIYF.